The 19 T cell receptor beta chains reported below all come from one sample, sequenced in a study of CD8+ T cells in alopecia areata (dated by TCRdb to 2016 to 2019). In light of the paper, this sample's time point label describes: baseline before oral tofacitinib. Receptor libraries were prepared by the immunoSEQ multiplex PCR assay. For TCR sequencing, RNA was extracted from every sample and reverse transcribed into cDNA to serve as template. The source is immuneACCESS, and TCRdb retained only in-frame sequences with V and J called. Part of the clones is not carried over; for the studies checked, unresolved V genes explain less than half of this, and the remainder is unexplained. This sample lists over 120,000 clones; 45% to 60% were detected once. The ten most abundant clones make up roughly 0.9% of the sample. This specimen was CD4+ T cells sorted from blood, taken at week 0. The receptors come from a human donor with alopecia areata.

The genes are TRBV30 and TRBJ1-3; D is unresolved. The length of the CDR3 is 15 residues. V was trimmed by 4 bases and J by 0 bases, leaving 13 bases between them. Germline V gene lookup returns CDR1 GTSNPN and CDR2 SVGIG (reference sequence). CDR3 residues: CAWMVGSLSGNTIYF. CDR3 sequence (DNA): TGTGCCTGGATGGTAGGCAGCCTCTCTGGAAACACCATATATTTT.

The rearrangement uses TRBV7-9 and TRBJ2-7; TRBD2 agrees at 7 bases. The DNA end is more similar to TRBJ2-1, so the J call may be wrong. The CDR3 runs to 17 residues. CDR1 is SEHNR and CDR2 is FQNEAQ in the germline V gene (reference sequence). CDR3 DNA: TGTGCCAGCAGCCTAGGAGGCGGGAGCCGGGCCTACAATGAGCAGTTCTTC. This gives the protein CASSLGGGSRAYNEQFF.

This chain joins TRBV11-3 and TRBJ2-1; TRBD1 matches 10 bases. The CDR3 runs to 13 residues. V shed 9 bases and J 4 bases; nucleotides not matched to a gene: 3. The germline V gene encodes CDR1 SGHNT and CDR2 YENEEA. CDR3 in amino acids: CASSGQGYNEQFF. DNA of the CDR3: TGTGCCAGTTCGGGACAGGGGTACAATGAGCAGTTCTTC.

CDR3 DNA: TGTGCCACCAGCAGAGGTGGTAGCGGGGGCACAGATACGCAGTATTTT. It encodes CATSRGGSGGTDTQYF. The rearrangement links TRBV15 to TRBJ2-3; 8 bases fit TRBD2. Germline values: CDR1 LNHNV, CDR2 YYDKDF (reference sequence). CDR3 length: 16 residues. V gave up 1 base and J gave up 1 base; unmatched junction bases: 4. The complete variable domain, with remaining parts taken from reference TRBV15 and TRBJ2-3, reads DAMVIQNPRYQVTQFGKPVTLSCSQTLNHNVMYWYQQKSSQAPKLLFHYYDKDFNNEADTPDNFQSRRPNTSFCFLDIRSPGLGDTAMYLCATSRGGSGGTDTQYFGPGTRLTVL.

This chain joins TRBV30 and TRBJ1-5; D is undetermined. Germline CDR1 reads GTSNPN; CDR2 reads SVGIG (reference sequence). The CDR3 is made up of 14 amino acids. With 2 bases removed from V and 5 bases from J, the gap between germline ends came to 13 bases. The CDR3 region has the DNA TGTGCCTGGAGTAGGACTCGGTCGGATCAGCCCCAGCATTTT. Protein: CAWSRTRSDQPQHF.

This clone has only one observation. The CDR3 coding sequence is TGCGCCAGCAGCTGGGAGGGGGCTTGGAACACTGAAGCTTTCTTT. Amino acids: CASSWEGAWNTEAFF. This chain links TRBV5-1 with TRBJ1-1, with 7 bases lining up with TRBD1. This CDR3 contains 15 residues. Germline V gene data show CDR1 as SGHRS and CDR2 as YFSETQ. The V segment lost 3 bases and the J segment 1 base; nucleotides outside the gene matches: 6.

A few counts support this clone. The rearrangement joins TRBV11-2 to TRBJ2-4; 9 positions match TRBD1. V dropped 6 bases and J dropped 1; count of bases not matched to a gene: 7. Looked up from germline, CDR1 is SGHAT and CDR2 is FQNNGV. The CDR3 covers 16 residues. CDR3 DNA: TGTGCCAGCAGTATGGGGACAGGGACGGCCAAAAACATTCAGTACTTC. Encoded protein: CASSMGTGTAKNIQYF.

The chain links TRBV6-6 to TRBJ2-1, with D possibly TRBD2 on 5 matching bases. CDR3 length equals 14 residues. Trimming left V 7 bases short and J 12 bases short, with 22 bases between. Per germline, CDR1 MNHNY and CDR2 SVGAGI (reference sequence). CDR3 protein: CASTSQVRSEGQFF. CDR3 DNA: TGTGCCAGCACCAGCCAGGTCAGGAGCGAGGGGCAGTTCTTC.

V is TRBV7-2 and J is TRBJ2-5, with 10 bases fitting TRBD2. Germline lookup yields CDR1 SGHTA and CDR2 FQGNSA. The CDR3 contains 15 residues. V gave up 5 bases and J gave up 5 bases; unmatched junction bases: 8. The CDR3: CASSLTSGALETQYF. Written as DNA, the CDR3 is TGTGCCAGCAGCCTTACTAGCGGGGCCCTCGAGACCCAGTACTTC.

The rearrangement links TRBV9 to TRBJ2-2; D not certain. The CDR3 consists of 13 residues. V lost 0 bases and J 8 bases, leaving 8 bases between the germline ends. Germline V gene lookup returns CDR1 SGDLS and CDR2 YYNGEE. The CDR3 spells CASSVGSSGELFF. In nucleotides, the CDR3 is TGTGCCAGCAGCGTAGGGAGCTCTGGGGAGCTGTTTTTT.

This chain links TRBV30 with TRBJ1-1, with D tentatively TRBD1 (6 bases). The germline V gene encodes CDR1 GTSNPN and CDR2 SVGIG (reference sequence). The CDR3 extends over 13 amino acids. V lost 6 bases, J lost 1 base, and 12 bases lay in between. The chain's CDR3 is CACTTTGNTEAFF. The CDR3 DNA reads as TGTGCCTGCACCACGACAGGGAACACTGAAGCTTTCTTT.

The chain carries TRBV28 and TRBJ1-2; maybe TRBD1 (6 bases). V lost 5 bases and J lost 5, with 18 bases in between. This CDR3 has 15 residues. Germline V gene data show CDR1 as MDHEN and CDR2 as SYDVKM. CDR3 in DNA: TGTGCCAGCAGTATTCGACCCGGACAGCCTTATGGCTACACCTTC. It yields the protein CASSIRPGQPYGYTF.

The genes are TRBV9 and TRBJ1-4; a possible D gene is TRBD1 (6 bases). The germline V gene has CDR1 SGDLS and CDR2 YYNGEE. Trimming removed 3 bases at V and 6 bases at J, with 18 bases between. The CDR3 consists of 16 residues. In nucleotides, the CDR3 is TGTGCCAGCAGCGCAGACGCGGGGGCTGGGGATGAAAAACTGTTTTTT. Protein sequence: CASSADAGAGDEKLFF. The full variable domain, in which reference TRBV9 and TRBJ1-4 provide the parts outside the CDR3, is DSGVTQTPKHLITATGQRVTLRCSPRSGDLSVYWYQQSLDQGLQFLIQYYNGEERAKGNILERFSAQQFPDLHSELNLSSLELGDSALYFCASSADAGAGDEKLFFGSGTQLSVL.

This clone was observed a handful of times. The V and J genes are TRBV13 and TRBJ2-7, with 9 bases that match TRBD2. J lost 3 bases, V lost 5 bases, and 8 bases had no gene match. The CDR3 has 15 amino acids. The germline gives CDR1 PRHDT, CDR2 FYEKMQ (reference sequence). Here the CDR3 DNA reads TGTGCCAGCAGCCGAAAGGGTAGCGGGGGCTACGAGCAGTACTTC. Protein sequence: CASSRKGSGGYEQYF. Combining the CDR3 with reference TRBV13 and TRBJ2-7 gives the whole variable domain AAGVIQSPRHLIKEKRETATLKCYPIPRHDTVYWYQQGPGQDPQFLISFYEKMQSDKGSIPDRFSAQQFSDYHSELNMSSLELGDSALYFCASSRKGSGGYEQYFGPGTRLTVT.

Remarks on this clone: Other DNA sequences from this sample encode an identical CDR3 as well. The rearrangement joins TRBV27 to TRBJ1-2; D is unclear. Germline V gives CDR1 MNHEY, CDR2 SMNVEV (reference sequence). V was clipped by 2 bases and J by 2 bases, with 6 bases between them. The CDR3 consists of 13 residues. CDR3 nucleotide sequence: TGTGCCAGCAGTTTACGGGAGAACTATGGCTACACCTTC. This codes for CASSLRENYGYTF.

The gene calls are TRBV5-1 and TRBJ2-7; 8 nucleotides agree with TRBD2. The V segment lost 0 bases and the J segment 5 bases; nucleotides outside the gene matches: 10. This CDR3 spans 16 amino acids. Germline values: CDR1 SGHRS, CDR2 YFSETQ. This CDR3 reads CASSLGYAGGYNEQYF. The DNA for the CDR3 is TGCGCCAGCAGCTTGGGTTACGCGGGGGGCTACAACGAGCAGTACTTC.

The CDR3 reads CAWSLTQVGNTIYF. CDR3 in DNA: TGTGCCTGGAGCCTCACACAGGTTGGAAACACCATATATTTT. This chain connects TRBV30 to TRBJ1-3; a weak D match, TRBD1 (5 bases). The germline gives CDR1 GTSNPN, CDR2 SVGIG (reference sequence). V was shortened by 3 bases and J by 3 bases, with 12 bases between the two germline ends. This CDR3 comprises 14 residues.

This sequence joins TRBV5-1 and TRBJ2-6, with 9 positions matching TRBD1. V was pared by 2 bases and J by 3 bases, with 9 bases of the junction left unmatched. Per the germline V gene, CDR1 is SGHRS and CDR2 is YFSETQ. CDR3 length: 18 residues. The CDR3 sequence: CASSFQPGTGYGANVLTF. CDR3 nucleotides: TGCGCCAGCAGCTTCCAACCCGGGACAGGGTATGGGGCCAACGTCCTGACTTTC.

The V gene is TRBV29-1, the J gene TRBJ2-7; D may be TRBD1 (5 bases). CDR3 size: 11 residues. Per the germline V gene, CDR1 is SQVTM and CDR2 is ANQGSEA. Trimming stripped 6 bases from V and 0 bases from J, with 6 bases between. CDR3 amino acids: CSVDISYEQYF. CDR3 bases: TGCAGCGTGGACATCTCCTACGAGCAGTACTTC.